At least ten counts were recorded for the clone carrying this T cell receptor (beta chain). What it binds is unknown. The record originates from a study of T-cell reconstitution after alpha-beta-depleted transplantation in children. Study-wide findings and caveats: Newly produced T cells mostly provided counts and TCRbeta diversity after one year, as hyperexpanded clones declined. Roughly two months post-transplant, alpha-beta T cells reportedly originated from several hundred graft clones that had expanded. At day 60, the high TCRbeta diversity found in some patients originated from recipient T cells and thymic progenitors that had survived.

Unique molecular identifiers were built into the TCRbeta library. TCRdb redid the calling of the PCR reads with MiXCR, one entry per CDR3 protein. The sample carries approximately 15,000 distinct CDR3 sequences, around 4.9% recorded once. The CDR3 loop spans 15 amino acids. Trimming at V came to 0 bases and at J to 4 bases, leaving 3 bases not matched to a gene. Germline assignment: CDR1 MRHNA and CDR2 SNTAGT. This TCR came from a boy between 10 and 17 years old with acute lymphoblastic leukemia, due to receive a stem cell transplant. Sequences were derived from PBMCs, sampled before TCRalphabeta/CD19-depleted stem cell transplant. The rearrangement uses TRBV6-4 and TRBJ2-1; TRBD2 matches at 7 bases. DNA for the CDR3: TGTGCCAGCAGTGACTCAGGGGAGGGGTACAATGAGCAGTTCTTC. Amino acid sequence: CASSDSGEGYNEQFF.